This passage covers 3 T cell receptor beta chains from one sample sequenced in a study of blood T cell repertoires in COVID-19. TCRdb's table, derived via immunoSEQ multiplex PCR, lists solely in-frame clones and lacks some. The sample shows 180,000 or so clones, 75% to 90% of them seen only once. Material: peripheral blood. The receptors derive from a man aged 55-75 years with acute or convalescent COVID-19.

The rearrangement links TRBV19 to TRBJ1-2, with 9 bases matching TRBD1. CDR3 length equals 15 residues. Trimming at V came to 5 bases and at J to 3 bases, leaving 7 bases not matched to a gene. The germline gives CDR1 LNHDA, CDR2 SQIVND (reference sequence). The CDR3 is CASSSYDRGDYGYTF. The CDR3 nucleotides read TGTGCCAGTAGTTCGTACGACAGGGGGGACTATGGCTACACCTTC.

V gene TRBV30 combines with J gene TRBJ2-7, with 8 positions matching TRBD1. CDR3 size: 19 residues. Germline CDR1 and CDR2: GTSNPN and SVGIG (reference sequence). Unmatched junction bases numbered 19, after V lost 3 bases and J lost 0 bases. CDR3 amino acids: CAWSRGQGVFKGSSYEQYF. CDR3 sequence (DNA): TGTGCCTGGAGCAGAGGACAGGGTGTTTTCAAAGGGAGCTCCTACGAGCAGTACTTC.

Here the CDR3 DNA reads TGTGCCAGCAGTTTACCCGGACAGGAGTTCACAGATACGCAGTATTTT. This codes for CASSLPGQEFTDTQYF. V is TRBV27 and J is TRBJ2-3, with 7 bases aligning to TRBD1. V dropped 2 bases and J dropped 2; count of bases not matched to a gene: 7. The CDR3 is made up of 16 amino acids. Per germline, CDR1 MNHEY and CDR2 SMNVEV (reference sequence).